The 15 T cell receptor beta chains reported below all come from one sample, sequenced in a study of cytomegalovirus exposure and HLA in healthy donors. PCR used 60 Vbeta primers and 13 Jbeta primers. The repertoire was sequenced with immunoSEQ multiplex PCR; TCRdb's copy has only in-frame clones and lacks some. The sample lists some 84,000 clones, under 85% occurring once. Material: PBMCs. The receptors were sampled from a boy between 5 and 17 years old in good health and CMV-seronegative.

This rearrangement joins TRBV20-1 to TRBJ2-3; possible D gene TRBD2, 5 bases. CDR3 length: 11 amino acids. The V and J ends lost 6 bases and 6 bases respectively, with 10 bases between them. Germline-derived CDR1 and CDR2 are DFQATT and SNEGSKA (reference sequence). The CDR3 DNA is TGCAGTGCGGAGGTATGGGATACGCAGTATTTT. As protein: CSAEVWDTQYF.

The V gene is TRBV29-1, the J gene TRBJ2-2, with no clear D. The V gene lost 5 bases and the J gene lost 6 bases, with 13 bases spanning the gap. Looked up from germline, CDR1 is SQVTM and CDR2 is ANQGSEA. CDR3 size: 13 residues. This CDR3 reads CSVPTGVAGELFF. The DNA of the CDR3 is TGCAGCGTTCCAACCGGTGTCGCCGGGGAGCTGTTTTTT.

This clone has more than one count but fewer than ten. V gene TRBV11-2 combines with J gene TRBJ1-2; 9 bases are shared with TRBD1. The CDR3 loop spans 15 amino acids. V was clipped by 4 bases and J by 4 bases; unmatched bases: 7. Germline CDR1 SGHAT, CDR2 FQNNGV. In DNA form, the CDR3 reads TGTGCCAGCAGCTCTTACAGGGGGCCGTTCTATGGCTACACCTTC. This translates into CASSSYRGPFYGYTF.

This chain uses TRBV28 with TRBJ1-3; D might be TRBD1 (6 bases). V lost 6 bases and J 1 base, leaving 10 bases between the germline ends. The CDR3 loop spans 14 amino acids. Germline V gene sequence: CDR1 MDHEN, CDR2 SYDVKM. CDR3 nucleotides: TGTGCCAGCAGCGAAACAGGGTCTGGAAACACCATATATTTT. Encoded protein: CASSETGSGNTIYF.

This clone has more than one count but fewer than ten. This chain joins TRBV2 and TRBJ2-3, with 7 bases identical to TRBD1. CDR1 is SNHLY, CDR2 FYNNEI, per germline. The CDR3 spans 16 residues. The junction had 17 bases not matched to a gene; V was cut back by 8 bases and J by 6 bases. In nucleotides, the CDR3 is TGTGCCAGCCTGGGGACAGAGAGTTTTCAACAGGATACGCAGTATTTT. Protein: CASLGTESFQQDTQYF.

The chain joins TRBV4-3 to TRBJ2-3, with D possibly matching TRBD2 (7 bases). The CDR3 contains 17 residues. Germline V gene lookup returns CDR1 LGHNA and CDR2 YSLEER. V lost 0 bases and J 8 bases, leaving 21 bases between the germline ends. CDR3 protein: CASSQDGAGAGGGTQYF. CDR3 coding DNA: TGCGCCAGCAGCCAAGATGGGGCGGGGGCAGGAGGAGGTACGCAGTATTTT.

The chain joins TRBV25-1 to TRBJ1-5; the match to TRBD1 covers 7 bases. CDR1 MGHDK and CDR2 SYGVNS come from the germline V gene. J gave up 2 bases and V 4 bases, and 5 bases lay outside the gene matches. The CDR3 totals 15 residues. This CDR3 is CASSARTGGNQPQHF. The CDR3 nucleotides read TGTGCCAGCAGTGCCCGTACAGGGGGCAATCAGCCCCAGCATTTT.

The CDR3 DNA follows: TGTGCCAGCAGCGTTGAAGCGGGAGTCAGCTACGAGCAGTACTTC. Its translation: CASSVEAGVSYEQYF. The V and J genes are TRBV9 and TRBJ2-7, with 8 bases that match TRBD2. The CDR3 has 15 residues. Germline values: CDR1 SGDLS, CDR2 YYNGEE. Germline trimming cut 2 bases from V and 3 bases from J; bases unmatched to any gene: 7.

V and J are TRBV13 and TRBJ1-1; no clear D gene. Trimming pared 4 bases from V and 6 bases from J, leaving 18 bases between. Germline V gene data show CDR1 as PRHDT and CDR2 as FYEKMQ (reference sequence). The CDR3 totals 15 residues. In DNA, the CDR3 is TGTGCCAGCAGCTCCCCTCGGGCCCAAGCGGCTGAAGCTTTCTTT. Translation gives CASSSPRAQAAEAFF.

The genes are TRBV5-1 and TRBJ2-5; D uncertain. The germline V gene encodes CDR1 SGHRS and CDR2 YFSETQ. The CDR3 runs to 12 residues. V was clipped by 4 bases and J by 1 base, with 5 bases between them. The CDR3 nucleotides are TGCGCCAGCAGCGCGCTCCAAGAGACCCAGTACTTC. As protein: CASSALQETQYF.

V usage is TRBV7-9 and J usage is TRBJ1-1; 8 bases fit TRBD1. V was clipped by 5 bases and J by 7 bases; unmatched bases: 12. Germline loops: CDR1 SEHNR, CDR2 FQNEAQ (reference sequence). The CDR3 extends over 15 amino acids. The CDR3 DNA sequence: TGTGCCAGCAGCACGGGACAGGTCTTCGGGGGTGAAGCTTTCTTT. This translates into CASSTGQVFGGEAFF.

The chain joins TRBV2 to TRBJ1-3, with a possible D match to TRBD1 (6 bases). Trimming took 8 bases from V and 7 from J, leaving 18 bases between them. The CDR3 covers 14 residues. From germline, CDR1 is SNHLY and CDR2 FYNNEI. CDR3 sequence reads: CASEDAQGGNTIYF. The CDR3 nucleotides read TGTGCCAGCGAAGACGCACAGGGAGGGAACACCATATATTTT. Using reference TRBV2 and TRBJ1-3 for the parts outside the CDR3, the full variable domain is EPEVTQTPSHQVTQMGQEVILRCVPISNHLYFYWYRQILGQKVEFLVSFYNNEISEKSEIFDDQFSVERPDGSNFTLKIRSTKLEDSAMYFCASEDAQGGNTIYFGEGSWLTVV.

V gene TRBV7-9 combines with J gene TRBJ1-2; TRBD1 agrees at 7 bases. The CDR3 has 14 residues. After removal of 8 bases from V and 4 bases from J, the junction contained 10 bases not matched to a gene. The germline V gene has CDR1 SEHNR and CDR2 FQNEAQ (reference sequence). The CDR3 protein is CASSHTGAAYGYTF. As DNA, the CDR3 is TGTGCCAGCTCACATACAGGGGCAGCCTATGGCTACACCTTC.

J is TRBJ2-3 and V is TRBV5-4; 12 nucleotides match TRBD2. CDR3 length equals 17 residues. The V gene's germline CDR1 is SGHNT and CDR2 YYREEE (reference sequence). V lost 4 bases and J lost 1; bases outside the gene matches: 7. The CDR3 DNA reads TGTGCCAGCAGCCCGGGGACTAGCGGGCGCGGCACAGATACGCAGTATTTT. It codes for CASSPGTSGRGTDTQYF. The variable domain in full, completed from reference TRBV5-4 and TRBJ2-3, reads ETGVTQSPTHLIKTRGQQVTLRCSSQSGHNTVSWYQQALGQGPQFIFQYYREEENGRGNFPPRFSGLQFPNYSSELNVNALELDDSALYLCASSPGTSGRGTDTQYFGPGTRLTVL.

This chain uses TRBV27 with TRBJ1-5, with D unresolved. The CDR3 runs to 13 residues. Between the trimmed V and J ends, which lost 9 bases and 4 bases, there was a span of 13 bases. Germline V CDR1 and CDR2: MNHEY, SMNVEV (reference sequence). The chain's CDR3 is CASSGLRNQPQHF. CDR3 nucleotide sequence: TGTGCCAGTTCTGGACTAAGGAATCAGCCCCAGCATTTT.